A single sample gave rise to the 18 T cell receptor beta chains below, sequenced in a study of CD8 T cells in Susac syndrome. RNA was extracted with the RNeasy kit, and a quantity of roughly 0.45 to 1 ug was reverse transcribed using random hexamers. MiXCR, run by TCRdb on the immunoSEQ multiplex PCR reads, gives a single entry per CDR3 protein. The repertoire includes about 23,000 distinct CDR3 sequences, roughly 93% of them detected once, and approximately 0.62% sits in the top ten. Material: CD8+ T cells from PBMCs. These receptors were taken from a human donor with Susac syndrome.

V gene TRBV12-3 or TRBV12-4 combines with J gene TRBJ2-7; D gene uncertain. V dropped 7 bases and J dropped 3 bases, with 10 bases sitting between them. CDR3 length: 12 residues. This CDR3 is CASKNEDYEQYF. DNA for the CDR3: TGTGCCAGCAAAAATGAAGACTACGAGCAGTACTTC.

The chain has TRBV6-1 and TRBJ1-5; D is undetermined. Germline V lookup: CDR1 MNHNS, CDR2 SASEGT. V lost 6 bases, J lost 0 bases, and 12 bases lay in between. The CDR3 runs 15 residues. The CDR3 loop is CASRWTADSNQPQHF. The CDR3 bases are TGTGCCAGCAGGTGGACGGCTGATAGCAATCAGCCCCAGCATTTT.

The chain joins TRBV7-3 to TRBJ2-1; TRBD1 matches at 10 bases. V lost 3 bases to trimming and J lost 5 bases; unmatched junction nucleotides: 4. The CDR3 runs 15 residues. Germline CDR1 reads SGHTA; CDR2 reads FQGTGA. CDR3 in amino acids: CASSFPGTGDNEQFF. The CDR3 nucleotides read TGTGCCAGCAGCTTCCCCGGGACAGGGGACAATGAGCAGTTCTTC. The whole variable domain, remainder taken from reference TRBV7-3 and TRBJ2-1, is GAGVSQTPSNKVTEKGKYVELRCDPISGHTALYWYRQSLGQGPEFLIYFQGTGAADDSGLPNDRFFAVRPEGSVSTLKIQRTERGDSAVYLCASSFPGTGDNEQFFGPGTRLTVL.

J is TRBJ1-5 and V is TRBV28; TRBD1 agrees at 7 bases. Germline CDR1 is MDHEN and CDR2 is SYDVKM. The trim removed 3 bases at V and 0 bases at J, leaving 8 bases unmatched. CDR3 size: 17 residues. The CDR3 nucleotides are TGTGCCAGCAGTTTCCGGGACAGCCGTTATAGCAATCAGCCCCAGCATTTT. Translated, it gives CASSFRDSRYSNQPQHF.

The chain links TRBV28 to TRBJ2-7; D is ambiguous. The CDR3 extends over 12 amino acids. In germline, CDR1 is MDHEN, CDR2 SYDVKM. V was clipped by 5 bases and J by 2 bases, with 7 bases between them. The CDR3 nucleotides are TGTGCCAGCAGTCAACACACCTACGAGCAGTACTTC. Translating gives CASSQHTYEQYF. The whole variable domain, filled in from reference TRBV28 and TRBJ2-7, reads DVKVTQSSRYLVKRTGEKVFLECVQDMDHENMFWYRQDPGLGLRLIYFSYDVKMKEKGDIPEGYSVSREKKERFSLILESASTNQTSMYLCASSQHTYEQYFGPGTRLTVT.

The chain recombines TRBV2 with TRBJ2-3; D may be TRBD1 (6 bases). V gave up 1 base and J gave up 1 base, with 15 bases separating them. Germline loops: CDR1 SNHLY, CDR2 FYNNEI. The CDR3 covers 17 residues. The CDR3 DNA follows: TGTGCCAGCAGTGAAGGCCGGGACACCCCAGGCACAGATACGCAGTATTTT. Protein: CASSEGRDTPGTDTQYF.

The V call is TRBV28, the J call TRBJ1-4, with 7 bases that match TRBD1. The CDR3 covers 16 residues. V lost 6 bases and J lost 5; bases outside the gene matches: 12. Germline-derived CDR1 and CDR2 are MDHEN and SYDVKM. CDR3: CASSFNAGTANEKLFF. The CDR3 DNA sequence: TGTGCCAGCAGCTTTAACGCAGGGACAGCAAATGAAAAACTGTTTTTT.

The rearrangement uses TRBV28 and TRBJ1-1, with D possibly matching TRBD1 (6 bases). V was pared by 6 bases and J by 3 bases, with 14 bases between. Germline V CDR1 and CDR2: MDHEN, SYDVKM. The CDR3 spans 14 residues. CDR3 nucleotides: TGTGCCAGCAGCTACGGGGGGGGCTACACTGAAGCTTTCTTT. Amino acids: CASSYGGGYTEAFF.

The chain joins TRBV25-1 to TRBJ2-1, with D possibly TRBD2 on 6 matching bases. Trimming left V 7 bases short and J 8 bases short, with 18 bases between. Germline V gives CDR1 MGHDK, CDR2 SYGVNS. The CDR3 sequence is 14 residues long. The CDR3 is CASTPLEGSHEQFF. The CDR3 DNA is TGTGCCAGCACCCCCCTGGAGGGCTCCCATGAGCAGTTCTTC.

The genes are TRBV6-2 or TRBV6-3 and TRBJ2-7, with TRBD1 matching 8 bases. CDR1 MNHEY and CDR2 SVGEGT come from the germline V gene. The length of the CDR3 is 15 residues. With V trimmed by 2 bases and J by 4 bases, 7 bases remained unmatched. This CDR3 is CASSYGAGGEYEQYF. Written as DNA, the CDR3 is TGTGCCAGCAGTTACGGGGCAGGGGGCGAGTACGAGCAGTACTTC.

V usage is TRBV19 and J usage is TRBJ2-1; a weak D match, TRBD1 (6 bases). Germline V gene lookup returns CDR1 LNHDA and CDR2 SQIVND (reference sequence). The CDR3 consists of 13 residues. V shed 7 bases and J shed 8 bases, with 15 bases lying between them. The DNA for the CDR3 is TGTGCCAGTACCTCCGTCCCAGGGGATGAGCAGTTCTTC. Translation gives CASTSVPGDEQFF. The full variable domain, completed using reference TRBV19 and TRBJ2-1, is DGGITQSPKYLFRKEGQNVTLSCEQNLNHDAMYWYRQDPGQGLRLIYYSQIVNDFQKGDIAEGYSVSREKKESFPLTVTSAQKNPTAFYLCASTSVPGDEQFFGPGTRLTVL.

The chain couples TRBV7-3 to TRBJ2-1; no clear D gene. Looked up from germline, CDR1 is SGHTA and CDR2 is FQGTGA. Trimming pared 3 bases from V and 4 bases from J, leaving 4 bases between. This CDR3 is built from 12 residues. The CDR3, as DNA: TGTGCCAGCAGCTTTAAATACAATGAGCAGTTCTTC. This encodes CASSFKYNEQFF.

J is TRBJ2-1 and V is TRBV12-3 or TRBV12-4; 15 bases map to TRBD2. The CDR3 spans 16 residues. Trimming at V came to 5 bases and at J to 8 bases, leaving 7 bases not matched to a gene. The CDR3 nucleotides read TGTGCCAGCAGTCCCGGGACTAGCGGGGGGTGGGATGAGCAGTTCTTC. Its protein is CASSPGTSGGWDEQFF.

Only one count was recorded for this clonotype. The chain joins TRBV15 to TRBJ2-1; D ambiguous. V was clipped by 0 bases and J by 9 bases, with 9 bases between them. The CDR3 loop spans 13 amino acids. Germline V lookup: CDR1 LNHNV, CDR2 YYDKDF (reference sequence). CDR3 sequence: CATSRDLRGEQFF. The CDR3 coding sequence is TGTGCCACCAGCAGAGATCTTAGAGGTGAGCAGTTCTTC. Together with reference TRBV15 and TRBJ2-1, the CDR3 gives the full variable domain: DAMVIQNPRYQVTQFGKPVTLSCSQTLNHNVMYWYQQKSSQAPKLLFHYYDKDFNNEADTPDNFQSRRPNTSFCFLDIRSPGLGDTAMYLCATSRDLRGEQFFGPGTRLTVL.

The chain combines TRBV19 with TRBJ2-4; D may be TRBD1 or TRBD2 (5 bases each). The CDR3 is 13 amino acids. With 10 bases removed from V and 5 bases from J, the gap between germline ends came to 15 bases. The V gene's germline CDR1 is LNHDA and CDR2 SQIVND (reference sequence). The CDR3 nucleotides read TGTGCCACCCTTTCGAGGGGCGAAAACATTCAGTACTTC. Translation: CATLSRGENIQYF.

J is TRBJ2-7 and V is TRBV13; 7 bases line up with TRBD1. The junction had 4 bases not matched to a gene; V was cut back by 4 bases and J by 1 base. CDR3 size: 14 residues. The V gene's germline CDR1 is PRHDT and CDR2 FYEKMQ (reference sequence). CDR3 coding DNA: TGTGCCAGCAGCTCCGGGACAGAATCCTACGAGCAGTACTTC. Translated, it gives CASSSGTESYEQYF.

The chain joins TRBV5-6 to TRBJ1-1, with 10 bases fitting TRBD1. Losses at the gene ends were 4 bases for V and 1 base for J; bases not matched to a gene: 7. Germline CDR1 SGHDT, CDR2 YYEEEE. CDR3 size: 16 residues. The DNA of the CDR3 is TGTGCCAGCAGCACCGTGACAGGGGGCTGGAACACTGAAGCTTTCTTT. It specifies CASSTVTGGWNTEAFF.

CDR3 residues: CASSLIGVNQPQHF. The CDR3 nucleotides are TGTGCCAGCAGTTTAATTGGGGTCAATCAGCCCCAGCATTTT. The V call is TRBV28, the J call TRBJ1-5; D is undetermined. Germline V gene sequence: CDR1 MDHEN, CDR2 SYDVKM. This CDR3 is 14 amino acids long. Trimming pared 2 bases from V and 3 bases from J, leaving 8 bases between.